Listed here are 19 T cell receptor beta chains from one sample, sequenced in a study of T cell changes during pregnancy in multiple sclerosis. Clones were read by immunoSEQ multiplex PCR, and TCRdb kept only the in-frame ones, dropping some. In the table there are about 44,000 clones, about 88% of which are singletons. This specimen consisted of CD8+ T cells from peripheral blood mononuclear cells, obtained after pregnancy. These receptor sequences come from a female donor in good health, enrolled as a control in a pregnancy study.

V and J are TRBV7-3 and TRBJ1-1, with 7 nucleotides matching TRBD1. The CDR3 sequence is 14 residues long. Trimming took 7 bases from V and 0 from J; bases not matched to a gene: 5. Per germline, CDR1 SGHTA and CDR2 FQGTGA. Written as DNA, the CDR3 is TGTGCCAGCAACACAGGGGACATGAACACTGAAGCTTTCTTT. It is translated as CASNTGDMNTEAFF.

The chain recombines TRBV9 with TRBJ2-3, with 9 bases matching TRBD2. Germline loops: CDR1 SGDLS, CDR2 YYNGEE. V lost 4 bases, J lost 3 bases, and 3 bases stayed unmatched. The CDR3 covers 14 residues. The CDR3 loop reads CASSPAGGTDTQYF. CDR3 DNA: TGTGCCAGCAGCCCAGCGGGGGGAACAGATACGCAGTATTTT.

The chain recombines TRBV19 with TRBJ1-1, with D perhaps matching TRBD1 (6 bases). Per the germline V gene, CDR1 is LNHDA and CDR2 is SQIVND (reference sequence). V gave up 0 bases and J gave up 4 bases, with 12 bases separating them. CDR3 length: 15 residues. This chain's CDR3 is CASSIDSGGATEAFF. The DNA for the CDR3 is TGTGCCAGTAGTATAGATTCCGGGGGGGCCACTGAAGCTTTCTTT.

The CDR3, as DNA: TGTGCCAGCAGCTCCCCCCAGACAGGGGTGACTGAAGCTTTCTTT. It is translated as CASSSPQTGVTEAFF. V is TRBV7-8 and J is TRBJ1-1; TRBD1 matches at 8 bases. V lost 4 bases to trimming and J lost 5 bases; unmatched junction nucleotides: 9. Germline V gene data show CDR1 as SGHVS and CDR2 as FQNEAQ. The CDR3 consists of 15 residues.

The chain links TRBV4-3 to TRBJ2-2; no firm D call. Looked up from germline, CDR1 is LGHNA and CDR2 is YSLEER. V was pared by 1 base and J by 5 bases, with 5 bases between. The CDR3 sequence is 13 residues long. CDR3 loop: CASSQVQTGELFF. In DNA, the CDR3 is TGCGCCAGCAGCCAAGTACAAACCGGGGAGCTGTTTTTT.

The sample holds one count of this clone. The chain employs TRBV7-2 and TRBJ1-2, with a weak D call TRBD1 (5 bases). The germline V gene has CDR1 SGHTA and CDR2 FQGNSA. V lost 1 base and J lost 4, with 13 bases in between. The CDR3 loop spans 15 amino acids. CDR3 sequence reads: CASSLDGQGSYGYTF. The CDR3 coding sequence is TGTGCCAGCAGCTTAGATGGGCAGGGAAGCTATGGCTACACCTTC.

J is TRBJ1-1 and V is TRBV7-9, with 7 bases identical to TRBD1. CDR3 size: 17 residues. From germline, CDR1 is SEHNR and CDR2 FQNEAQ (reference sequence). The trim removed 6 bases at V and 3 bases at J, leaving 16 bases unmatched. CDR3 sequence (DNA): TGTGCCAGCAGTTCGGCCCTCTCGGACAGGCCCGACACTGAAGCTTTCTTT. Encoded protein: CASSSALSDRPDTEAFF.

This chain connects TRBV4-2 to TRBJ1-1, with 9 bases lining up with TRBD1. Germline CDR1 reads LGHNA; CDR2 reads YNFKEQ. The CDR3 contains 15 residues. V was pared by 3 bases and J by 2 bases, with 4 bases of the junction left unmatched. The CDR3 protein is CASSHRTGENTEAFF. The CDR3 region has the DNA TGTGCCAGCAGCCATCGGACAGGGGAAAACACTGAAGCTTTCTTT.

The chain employs TRBV7-3 and TRBJ1-4; D perhaps matches TRBD1 (5 bases). V shed 4 bases and J shed 3 bases, with 15 bases lying between them. The germline CDR1 and CDR2 sequences are SGHTA and FQGTGA. The CDR3 has 16 residues. In DNA, the CDR3 is TGTGCCAGCAGCTCCCTCGGGGGGGGAGCTAATGAAAAACTGTTTTTT. Translating gives CASSSLGGGANEKLFF.

This rearrangement joins TRBV18 to TRBJ1-1; 9 bases match TRBD1. Germline V gene sequence: CDR1 KGHSH, CDR2 LQKENI. V shed 3 bases and J 0 bases; nucleotides not matched to a gene: 5. The CDR3 is 16 amino acids. The CDR3: CASSPGQGFVNTEAFF. The CDR3 DNA follows: TGTGCCAGCTCACCCGGACAGGGGTTCGTGAACACTGAAGCTTTCTTT.

The genes are TRBV11-2 and TRBJ1-5; 8 bases match TRBD1. Germline loops: CDR1 SGHAT, CDR2 FQNNGV. Trimming cost V 5 bases and J 0 bases; bases outside gene matches: 6. The CDR3 is 16 amino acids. CDR3 DNA: TGTGCCAGCAGCCAGGGGGCAGGGGCTAGCAATCAGCCCCAGCATTTT. It specifies CASSQGAGASNQPQHF.

The chain carries TRBV4-2 and TRBJ1-1; 7 bases match TRBD1. The V gene end was trimmed by 5 bases and the J gene end by 5 bases; junction bases not matched to a gene: 17. There are 17 residues in the CDR3. CDR1 LGHNA and CDR2 YNFKEQ come from the germline V gene. This CDR3 reads CASSLLQGPPRRTEAFF. The CDR3 DNA sequence: TGTGCCAGCAGCTTATTACAGGGGCCCCCCAGGCGAACTGAAGCTTTCTTT.

The chain links TRBV7-3 to TRBJ2-5, with a tentative D call TRBD1 (5 bases). V lost 3 bases and J 5 bases, leaving 16 bases between the germline ends. Germline V gene sequence: CDR1 SGHTA, CDR2 FQGTGA. This CDR3 comprises 15 residues. The chain's CDR3 is CASSLAAGYGETQYF. DNA for the CDR3: TGTGCCAGCAGCTTGGCCGCAGGGTATGGGGAGACCCAGTACTTC.

This sequence joins TRBV5-6 and TRBJ2-7; D not resolved. The length of the CDR3 is 13 residues. Per the germline V gene, CDR1 is SGHDT and CDR2 is YYEEEE. Between the trimmed V and J ends, which lost 2 bases and 0 bases, there was a span of 6 bases. The CDR3, as DNA: TGTGCCAGCAGCTTCCCGAGCTCCTACGAGCAGTACTTC. It codes for CASSFPSSYEQYF. The whole variable domain, filled in from reference TRBV5-6 and TRBJ2-7, reads DAGVTQSPTHLIKTRGQQVTLRCSPKSGHDTVSWYQQALGQGPQFIFQYYEEEERQRGNFPDRFSGHQFPNYSSELNVNALLLGDSALYLCASSFPSSYEQYFGPGTRLTVT.

This clone was seen only once. V gene TRBV19 combines with J gene TRBJ2-1; 13 bases align to TRBD2. The CDR3 covers 19 residues. Trimming at V came to 2 bases and at J to 8 bases, leaving 15 bases not matched to a gene. In germline, CDR1 is LNHDA, CDR2 SQIVND (reference sequence). The CDR3 loop is CASSITLDRLAGGEDEQFF. The DNA for the CDR3 is TGTGCCAGTAGTATAACCTTGGATCGACTAGCGGGGGGTGAGGATGAGCAGTTCTTC.

The genes are TRBV28 and TRBJ2-3; weak D call: TRBD2 (6 bases). V dropped 8 bases and J dropped 1 base, with 19 bases sitting between them. CDR3 length equals 16 residues. Germline loops: CDR1 MDHEN, CDR2 SYDVKM. The CDR3 loop reads CASHPAGGAGTDTQYF. In DNA form, the CDR3 reads TGTGCCAGCCATCCAGCGGGCGGGGCCGGCACAGATACGCAGTATTTT.

The CDR3 DNA reads TGTGCCAGCAGTTTACCCGAGGGGGTGCAGTTCTTC. Its protein product is CASSLPEGVQFF. The V and J genes are TRBV28 and TRBJ2-1, with a tentative D call TRBD1 (6 bases). CDR1 is MDHEN and CDR2 is SYDVKM in the germline V gene. The length of the CDR3 is 12 residues. V lost 2 bases, J lost 12 bases, and 11 bases lay in between.

This rearrangement joins TRBV28 to TRBJ2-7, with a possible D match to TRBD1 (5 bases). Trimming pared 6 bases from V and 6 bases from J, leaving 21 bases between. The CDR3 sequence is 15 residues long. The V gene's germline CDR1 is MDHEN and CDR2 SYDVKM. CDR3 DNA sequence: TGTGCCAGCAGACAACACCGTGACAGCTTATCCGAGCAGTACTTC. This encodes CASRQHRDSLSEQYF.

The chain has TRBV29-1 and TRBJ2-1, with 12 bases matching TRBD2. This CDR3 has 17 residues. The V segment lost 3 bases and the J segment 0 bases; nucleotides outside the gene matches: 6. Germline CDR1 SQVTM, CDR2 ANQGSEA. The CDR3, as DNA: TGCAGCGTTGACGGACTAGCGGGGCCTCACTCCTACAATGAGCAGTTCTTC. It translates to CSVDGLAGPHSYNEQFF.